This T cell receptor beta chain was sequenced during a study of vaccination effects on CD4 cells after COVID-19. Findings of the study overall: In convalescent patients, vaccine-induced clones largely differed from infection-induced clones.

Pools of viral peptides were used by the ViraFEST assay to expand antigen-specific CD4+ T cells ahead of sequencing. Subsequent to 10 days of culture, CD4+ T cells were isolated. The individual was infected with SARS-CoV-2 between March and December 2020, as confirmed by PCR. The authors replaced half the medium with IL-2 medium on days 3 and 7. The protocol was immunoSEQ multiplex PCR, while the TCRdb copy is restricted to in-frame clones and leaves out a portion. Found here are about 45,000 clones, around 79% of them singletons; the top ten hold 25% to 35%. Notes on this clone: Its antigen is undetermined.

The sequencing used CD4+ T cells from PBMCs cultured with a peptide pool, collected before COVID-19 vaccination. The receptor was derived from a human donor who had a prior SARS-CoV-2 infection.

CDR3 DNA sequence: TGTGCCAGCAGCTTGGTAGGGGCCGGGCAGCCCCAGCATTTT. Its translation: CASSLVGAGQPQHF. The V and J genes are TRBV5-6 and TRBJ1-5; D possibly corresponds to TRBD1 (5 bases). The ends were cut back, 0 bases at V and 7 bases at J, with 11 bases in the middle. Germline lookup yields CDR1 SGHDT and CDR2 YYEEEE. The CDR3 has 14 amino acids.